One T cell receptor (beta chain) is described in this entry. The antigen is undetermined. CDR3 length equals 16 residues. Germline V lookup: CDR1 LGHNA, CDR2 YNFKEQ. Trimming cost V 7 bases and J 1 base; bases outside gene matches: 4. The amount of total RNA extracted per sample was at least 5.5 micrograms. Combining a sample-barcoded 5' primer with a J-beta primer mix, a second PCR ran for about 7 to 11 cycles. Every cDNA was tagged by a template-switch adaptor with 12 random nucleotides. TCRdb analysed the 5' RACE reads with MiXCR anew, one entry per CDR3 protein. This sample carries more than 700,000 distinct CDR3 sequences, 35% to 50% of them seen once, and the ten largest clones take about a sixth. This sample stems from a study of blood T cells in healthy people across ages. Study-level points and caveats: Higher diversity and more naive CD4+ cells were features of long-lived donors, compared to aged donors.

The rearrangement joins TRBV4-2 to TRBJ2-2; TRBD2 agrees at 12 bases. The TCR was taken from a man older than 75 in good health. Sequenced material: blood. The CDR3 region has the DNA TGTGCCAGCACCCTACTAGCGGGAGGGAACACCGGGGAGCTGTTTTTT. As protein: CASTLLAGGNTGELFF.